What follows are 26 T cell receptor beta chains derived from one specimen sequenced in a study of beta chain features in type 1 diabetes. Every isolated RNA sample was fully reverse transcribed, so sequencing captured expressed TCRB transcripts. TCRdb's table, derived via immunoSEQ multiplex PCR, lists solely in-frame clones and lacks some. The sample contains about 160,000 clones, 10% of which appear only once. Whole-study results and caveats: Shorter TCRB CDR3s, moderately but significantly so, were found in Type 1 diabetes patients in all four CD4+ subsets.

These receptors' antigens are unknown. Sequencing input: central memory CD4+ T cells from blood. Receptors were obtained from a man under 40 with type 1 diabetes.

The chain uses TRBV28 and TRBJ1-1, with D maybe TRBD1 (5 bases). Trimming pared 7 bases from V and 1 base from J, leaving 10 bases between. CDR3 length: 13 amino acids. Germline CDR1 is MDHEN and CDR2 is SYDVKM. This chain's CDR3 is CASTLTGNTEAFF. In DNA, the CDR3 is TGTGCCAGCACCCTTACAGGGAACACTGAAGCTTTCTTT.

V usage is TRBV19 and J usage is TRBJ1-5; D is possibly TRBD1 (6 bases). Germline lookup yields CDR1 LNHDA and CDR2 SQIVND (reference sequence). CDR3 length equals 15 residues. Trimming shortened V by 6 bases and J by 7 bases, and 19 bases separated the two germline ends. CDR3 residues: CASSPPTGRGQPQHF. The CDR3 nucleotides are TGTGCCAGTAGCCCACCGACAGGCCGGGGCCAGCCCCAGCATTTT.

Comments on this clone: The junction differs from germline at one of its ends, possibly a read error. Distinct nucleotide sequences in the sample also encode this CDR3. The chain recombines TRBV6-5 with TRBJ1-1; 9 bases align to TRBD1. Germline CDR1 is MNHEY and CDR2 is SVGAGI. The CDR3 contains 15 residues. In DNA form, the CDR3 reads TGTGCCAGCAGCTACTCCCGGACAGGGGACACTGAAGCTTTCTTT. Protein sequence: CASSYSRTGDTEAFF.

This chain links TRBV18 with TRBJ2-6; perhaps TRBD2 as D (5 bases). This CDR3 region has 17 residues. The V end was cut by 2 bases, the J end by 0 bases, with 11 bases between. Germline assignment: CDR1 KGHSH and CDR2 LQKENI. CDR3 residues: CASSPGSVDSGANVLTF. CDR3 DNA: TGTGCCAGCTCACCAGGGAGCGTAGACTCTGGGGCCAACGTCCTGACTTTC.

This clone was recorded a few times. The chain uses TRBV7-8 and TRBJ1-4; D gene ambiguous. From germline, CDR1 is SGHVS and CDR2 FQNEAQ. The CDR3 consists of 16 residues. Trimming took 4 bases from V and 3 from J, leaving 15 bases between them. The CDR3 protein is CASSYSQAGPNEKLFF. The CDR3 nucleotides are TGTGCCAGCAGCTACTCACAAGCGGGTCCTAATGAAAAACTGTTTTTT.

This clone showed up just a few times. Distinct nucleotide sequences in the sample also encode this CDR3. The chain recombines TRBV30 with TRBJ2-1; 8 bases are shared with TRBD2. Trimming took 0 bases from V and 9 from J; bases not matched to a gene: 4. The length of the CDR3 is 13 residues. The germline CDR1 and CDR2 sequences are GTSNPN and SVGIG (reference sequence). The chain's CDR3 is CAWSVGLAGEQFF. CDR3 coding DNA: TGTGCCTGGAGTGTAGGACTAGCTGGTGAGCAGTTCTTC.

This sequence joins TRBV30 and TRBJ2-1; 8 nucleotides align to TRBD1. The germline CDR1 and CDR2 sequences are GTSNPN and SVGIG (reference sequence). The junction had 10 bases not matched to a gene; V was cut back by 3 bases and J by 0 bases. The CDR3 consists of 17 residues. DNA for the CDR3: TGTGCCTGGAGCAGGGACAGGTGGTCGAGCTCCTACAATGAGCAGTTCTTC. As protein: CAWSRDRWSSSYNEQFF.

This chain links TRBV29-1 with TRBJ2-2; 8 nucleotides align to TRBD1. The junction had 6 bases not matched to a gene; V was cut back by 5 bases and J by 4 bases. Germline V CDR1 and CDR2: SQVTM, ANQGSEA. The CDR3 extends over 14 amino acids. This chain's CDR3 is CSVKDRAGTGELFF. CDR3 DNA: TGCAGCGTTAAGGACAGGGCAGGCACCGGGGAGCTGTTTTTT.

The chain links TRBV4-2 to TRBJ2-3; TRBD1 matches 7 bases. Per the germline V gene, CDR1 is LGHNA and CDR2 is YNFKEQ. This CDR3 region has 18 residues. V dropped 1 base and J dropped 0; count of bases not matched to a gene: 10. The CDR3 nucleotides read TGTGCCAGCAGCCAAGGAGCGAACCGGGACAGAAGCACAGATACGCAGTATTTT. This sequence encodes CASSQGANRDRSTDTQYF.

V and J are TRBV19 and TRBJ2-5; D unclear. The CDR3 extends over 14 amino acids. Germline assignment: CDR1 LNHDA and CDR2 SQIVND (reference sequence). With 6 bases removed from V and 4 bases from J, the gap between germline ends came to 15 bases. The CDR3 DNA is TGTGCCAGTAGCGGTCAGGTATTGGGAGAGACCCAGTACTTC. Translating it yields CASSGQVLGETQYF.

This clone was recorded a few times. The rearrangement links TRBV7-6 to TRBJ2-1; TRBD2 matches at 7 bases. Germline CDR1 SGHVS, CDR2 FNYEAQ. Trimming cost V 3 bases and J 6 bases; bases outside gene matches: 11. There are 16 residues in the CDR3. The CDR3 sequence: CASSFATGTKSNEQFF. The CDR3 region has the DNA TGTGCCAGCAGCTTTGCCACCGGGACTAAATCCAATGAGCAGTTCTTC.

The gene calls are TRBV5-1 and TRBJ1-1, with D perhaps matching TRBD1 (6 bases). CDR1 and CDR2 (germline): SGHRS, YFSETQ. Trimming stripped 2 bases from V and 4 bases from J, with 9 bases between. This CDR3 is 13 amino acids long. CDR3 nucleotides: TGCGCCAGCAGCTTAACGGACAGCACTGAAGCTTTCTTT. This encodes CASSLTDSTEAFF.

The chain is built from TRBV29-1 and TRBJ1-4; possibly TRBD1 for D (6 bases). Germline assignment: CDR1 SQVTM and CDR2 ANQGSEA. V gave up 4 bases and J gave up 3 bases, with 9 bases separating them. This CDR3 comprises 13 residues. Here the CDR3 DNA reads TGCAGCGTTGCCGGGACATCTAATGAAAAACTGTTTTTT. Its translation is CSVAGTSNEKLFF.

The table lists this clone with a few counts. The rearrangement joins TRBV10-3 to TRBJ2-7; a possible D gene is TRBD1 (7 bases). Trimming removed 2 bases from V and 7 bases from J, with 18 bases in between. In germline, CDR1 is ENHRY, CDR2 SYGVKD. This CDR3 is built from 15 residues. The chain's CDR3 is CAISEVTGTEGEQYF. Written as DNA, the CDR3 is TGTGCCATCAGTGAGGTGACAGGGACTGAGGGGGAGCAGTACTTC.

V and J are TRBV19 and TRBJ2-6, with D tentatively TRBD1 (6 bases). In germline, CDR1 is LNHDA, CDR2 SQIVND (reference sequence). V shed 5 bases and J shed 0 bases, with 8 bases lying between them. The CDR3 totals 15 residues. This CDR3 reads CASSQDSSGANVLTF. In DNA form, the CDR3 reads TGTGCCAGTAGTCAGGACAGCTCTGGGGCCAACGTCCTGACTTTC.

This clone occurred a few times. The genes are TRBV5-1 and TRBJ2-3; TRBD2 matches 10 bases. Germline V CDR1 and CDR2: SGHRS, YFSETQ. With V trimmed by 0 bases and J by 3 bases, 7 bases remained unmatched. The CDR3 is made up of 17 amino acids. In nucleotides, the CDR3 is TGCGCCAGCAGCTTGGGGTCGTCTAGCGGGGGTACAGATACGCAGTATTTT. Protein: CASSLGSSSGGTDTQYF.

This clone has only a few counts. The V gene is TRBV2, the J gene TRBJ1-1; D possibly corresponds to TRBD1 (6 bases). Germline V gene lookup returns CDR1 SNHLY and CDR2 FYNNEI. Trimming took off 5 bases at V and 4 bases at J, with 14 bases between the two ends. This CDR3 spans 14 amino acids. Here the CDR3 reads CASSPQGKGTEAFF. The CDR3 DNA follows: TGTGCCAGCAGTCCTCAGGGGAAGGGCACTGAAGCTTTCTTT.

In this sample, this clone turned up a few times. The gene calls are TRBV30 and TRBJ2-2; 7 bases are shared with TRBD1. J lost 2 bases, V lost 6 bases, and 6 bases had no gene match. Germline CDR1 GTSNPN, CDR2 SVGIG (reference sequence). The CDR3 is 14 residues long. The chain's CDR3 is CACLRGLNTGELFF. In nucleotides, the CDR3 is TGTGCCTGCCTAAGGGGGCTCAACACCGGGGAGCTGTTTTTT.

CDR3 DNA: TGTGCCAGTAGTCGCCGAGGACAGGGTGCTAATGAAAAACTGTTTTTT. Protein: CASSRRGQGANEKLFF. The chain recombines TRBV19 with TRBJ1-4; TRBD1 matches 8 bases. Germline CDR1 LNHDA, CDR2 SQIVND (reference sequence). The CDR3 has 16 amino acids. After removal of 5 bases from V and 3 bases from J, the junction contained 8 bases not matched to a gene.

This clone appeared a few times. The V and J genes are TRBV6-6 and TRBJ1-5; 7 bases line up with TRBD1. CDR3 size: 13 residues. CDR1 and CDR2 (germline): MNHNY, SVGAGI (reference sequence). V was pared by 3 bases and J by 8 bases, with 4 bases of the junction left unmatched. The CDR3 region has the DNA TGTGCCAGCAGTTATACAGGGGACAAGCCCCAGCATTTT. Residues: CASSYTGDKPQHF.

The chain carries TRBV5-4 and TRBJ1-3; tentative D call: TRBD1 (5 bases). Between the trimmed V and J ends, which lost 4 bases and 1 base, there was a span of 12 bases. Germline CDR1 SGHNT, CDR2 YYREEE (reference sequence). The CDR3 length is 15 residues. The CDR3 sequence is CASSIGTASGNTIYF. The CDR3 DNA reads as TGTGCCAGCAGCATCGGGACTGCATCTGGAAACACCATATATTTT.

This clone was seen at least ten times. This chain joins TRBV6-4 and TRBJ2-1; D gene ambiguous. The germline V gene has CDR1 MRHNA and CDR2 SNTAGT. Trimming took off 2 bases at V and 10 bases at J, with 12 bases between the two ends. The CDR3 loop spans 13 amino acids. This chain's CDR3 is CASSDPHTQEQFF. The CDR3 DNA is TGTGCCAGCAGTGACCCGCACACCCAAGAGCAGTTCTTC.

The sample holds a few counts of this clone. This chain joins TRBV5-1 and TRBJ2-1; 12 positions match TRBD2. CDR1 and CDR2 from the germline V gene are SGHRS and YFSETQ. The CDR3 is 15 residues long. The junction had 2 bases not matched to a gene; V was cut back by 0 bases and J by 7 bases. CDR3 DNA sequence: TGCGCCAGCAGCTTGGAGACTAGCGGGAGAAATGAGCAGTTCTTC. Translation gives CASSLETSGRNEQFF.

In the case of this clone: The sample holds other DNA sequences that translate to the same CDR3. The chain links TRBV19 to TRBJ1-1; possible D gene TRBD1, 6 bases. Per germline, CDR1 LNHDA and CDR2 SQIVND (reference sequence). Between the trimmed V and J ends, which lost 3 bases and 6 bases, there was a span of 11 bases. The CDR3 is 13 amino acids. The CDR3 region has the DNA TGTGCCAGTAGTATGCAACAGGGATCTGAAGCTTTCTTT. It yields the protein CASSMQQGSEAFF.

This clone appeared a few times. The genes are TRBV10-3 and TRBJ2-3, with a tentative D call TRBD2 (6 bases). From germline, CDR1 is ENHRY and CDR2 SYGVKD. Trimming took off 0 bases at V and 1 base at J, with 11 bases between the two ends. The CDR3 runs to 16 residues. This chain's CDR3 is CAISESKAGRTDTQYF. CDR3 coding DNA: TGTGCCATCAGTGAGTCGAAGGCGGGGCGCACAGATACGCAGTATTTT.

The table lists this clone with a few counts. The chain carries TRBV4-2 and TRBJ2-2, with TRBD2 identical over 8 bases. Germline V gene data show CDR1 as LGHNA and CDR2 as YNFKEQ. V lost 7 bases to trimming and J lost 4 bases; unmatched junction nucleotides: 23. The CDR3 loop spans 20 amino acids. CDR3 nucleotides: TGTGCCAGCACCAAAGTAGGACCGGGTTCCGGGACTAGGAGCACCGGGGAGCTGTTTTTT. It specifies CASTKVGPGSGTRSTGELFF.